These 4 T cell receptor beta chains were all obtained from the same sample, sequenced in a study of T-cell reconstitution after alpha-beta-depleted transplantation in children. Preparing the TCRbeta library involved the use of unique molecular identifiers. TCRdb re-analysed the PCR reads in MiXCR, keeping a single row per CDR3 protein. The table shows approximately 500,000 distinct CDR3 sequences, with about a quarter occurring only once. The sample in question was PBMCs, obtained before TCRalphabeta/CD19-depleted stem cell transplant. The receptor source for this set is a boy under two years old with Wiskott-Aldrich syndrome, due to receive a stem cell transplant.

This clonotype was counted between two and nine times. J is TRBJ2-5 and V is TRBV20-1, with TRBD2 matching over 11 bases. Germline V lookup: CDR1 DFQATT, CDR2 SNEGSKA (reference sequence). The CDR3 consists of 17 residues. V lost 5 bases, J lost 5 bases, and 16 bases stayed unmatched. Here the CDR3 DNA reads TGCAGTGCTCGCGAGACTAGCGGGACCTGGGCGGGGGAGACCCAGTACTTC. It yields the protein CSARETSGTWAGETQYF.

The V gene is TRBV7-2, the J gene TRBJ2-7; 9 positions match TRBD1. Germline CDR1 SGHTA, CDR2 FQGNSA. The V gene end was trimmed by 5 bases and the J gene end by 1 base; junction bases not matched to a gene: 6. The CDR3 spans 15 residues. CDR3 loop: CASSITGTGSYEQYF. In DNA, the CDR3 is TGTGCCAGCAGCATTACCGGGACAGGGTCCTACGAGCAGTACTTC.

This clonotype has only a few counts. CDR3 nucleotide sequence: TGTGCCAGCAGTTTAGGGTATTCGGGTGGCTACACCTTC. It codes for CASSLGYSGGYTF. V is TRBV28 and J is TRBJ1-2; no clear D. V gave up 2 bases and J gave up 7 bases, with 11 bases separating them. The CDR3 covers 13 residues. Germline V CDR1 and CDR2: MDHEN, SYDVKM.

This clonotype was seen a few times. The rearrangement links TRBV2 to TRBJ2-3, with D unclear. The length of the CDR3 is 13 residues. Germline lookup yields CDR1 SNHLY and CDR2 FYNNEI. V was clipped by 0 bases and J by 1 base, with 2 bases between them. The CDR3 DNA reads TGTGCCAGCAGTGAAGCGCGCACAGATACGCAGTATTTT. It codes for CASSEARTDTQYF.